The source of this T cell receptor beta chain is a study of T-cell memory formation after mild COVID-19. Overall study findings and caveats: Clones that got smaller from day 15 to 85 had even CD4/CD8, while clones growing later tipped toward CD4+.

Only a few counts were recorded for this clonotype. Its antigen is not known. TCRdb redid the calling of the 5' RACE reads with MiXCR, one entry per CDR3 protein. The table records hundreds of thousands of distinct CDR3 sequences, around 30% of them present only once. Germline V gene data show CDR1 as SEHNR and CDR2 as FQNEAQ (reference sequence). V shed 1 base and J shed 3 bases, with 12 bases lying between them. The CDR3 runs 15 residues. This receptor was identified in an adult woman who had mild COVID-19 (a few samples of this study predate the infection). Cell type and time point are not known. The sample was PBMCs or a T cell subset sorted from them (not recorded which). V usage is TRBV7-9 and J usage is TRBJ2-5; D may correspond to TRBD1 or TRBD2 (5 bases each). This CDR3 reads CASSLGVLGEETQYF. CDR3 nucleotides: TGTGCCAGCAGCTTAGGTGTTTTGGGGGAAGAGACCCAGTACTTC.